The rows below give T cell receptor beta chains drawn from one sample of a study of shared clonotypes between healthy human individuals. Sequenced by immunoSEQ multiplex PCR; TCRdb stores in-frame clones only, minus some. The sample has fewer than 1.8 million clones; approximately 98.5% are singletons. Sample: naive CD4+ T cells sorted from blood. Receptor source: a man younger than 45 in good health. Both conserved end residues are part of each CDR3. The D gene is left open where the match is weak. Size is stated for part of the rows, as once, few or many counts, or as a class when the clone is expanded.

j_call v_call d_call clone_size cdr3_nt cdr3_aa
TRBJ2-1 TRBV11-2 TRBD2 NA TGTGCCAGCAATCAGGTTGGCGGGAGGGGTAATGAGCAGTTCTTC CASNQVGGRGNEQFF
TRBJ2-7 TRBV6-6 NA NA TGTGCCAGCAGTCCCAGTTACGAGCAGTACTTC CASSPSYEQYF
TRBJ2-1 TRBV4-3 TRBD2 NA TGCGCCAGCAGCCAAGATGCTAGCGGGAGTTTCGGTAATGAGCAGTTCTTC CASSQDASGSFGNEQFF
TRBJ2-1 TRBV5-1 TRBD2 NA TGCGCCAGCGGGGCACTAGCGGGAGAAAATGAGCAGTTCTTC CASGALAGENEQFF
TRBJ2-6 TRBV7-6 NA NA TGTGCCAGCAGCTTAGCGAAGGGTTCCACCTTCTCTGGGGCCAACGTCCTGACTTTC CASSLAKGSTFSGANVLTF
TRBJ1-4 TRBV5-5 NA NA TGTGCCAGCAGCTGGGGAACGCCAAAACTGTTTTTT CASSWGTPKLFF
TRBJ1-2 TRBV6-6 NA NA TGTGCCAGCAGTAACCTACAGGGCCGCTATGGCTACACCTTC CASSNLQGRYGYTF
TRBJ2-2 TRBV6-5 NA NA TGTGCCAGCAGGGAAAACACCGGGGAGCTGTTTTTT CASRENTGELFF
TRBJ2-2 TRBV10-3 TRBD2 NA TGTGCCCTCGGAATAAGTCTAGCGGGCGGGGAGCTGTTTTTT CALGISLAGGELFF
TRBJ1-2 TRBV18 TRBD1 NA TGTGCCAGCTCATTACGCCGGGACAGAACTAACAACTATGGCTACACCTTC CASSLRRDRTNNYGYTF
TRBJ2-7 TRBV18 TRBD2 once TGTGCCAGCTCACCAGCTAGCGGTCTTTACTCCTACGAGCAGTACTTC CASSPASGLYSYEQYF
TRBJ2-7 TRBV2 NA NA TGTGCCAGCAGGTACAGCGGGCTGGACTACGAGCAGTACTTC CASRYSGLDYEQYF
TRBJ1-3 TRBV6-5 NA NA TGTGCCAGCAGTCCCCACGCGGCGAACACCATATATTTT CASSPHAANTIYF
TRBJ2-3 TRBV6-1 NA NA TGTGCCAGCAGTTGGGAAGACTACACAGATACGCAGTATTTT CASSWEDYTDTQYF
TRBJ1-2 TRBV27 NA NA TGTGCCAGCAGTCAAACCACAGGGAGGGATGGCTACACCTTC CASSQTTGRDGYTF
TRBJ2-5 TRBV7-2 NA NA TGTGCCAGCAGCCCCGCCGAGGTCCAGCCCCCACAAGAGACCCAGTACTTC CASSPAEVQPPQETQYF
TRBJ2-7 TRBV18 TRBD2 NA TGTGCCAGCTCACCTGAAGGGACTAGCGGGACTTGGGCCTACGAGCAGTACTTC CASSPEGTSGTWAYEQYF
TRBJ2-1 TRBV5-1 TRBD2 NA TGCGCCAGCAGCTCACTAGCGGGAGGGCCTCTGGACAATGAGCAGTTCTTC CASSSLAGGPLDNEQFF
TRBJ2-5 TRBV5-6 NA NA TGTGCCAGCAGTCGGACCGGGACCGAAGAGACCCAGTACTTC CASSRTGTEETQYF
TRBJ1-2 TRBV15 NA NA TGTGCCACCAGCAGCCCAGGAGGACAGAAAAACTATGGCTACACCTTC CATSSPGGQKNYGYTF
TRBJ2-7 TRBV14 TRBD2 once TGTGCCAGCAGTACTAGCGGGACTTCCTACGAGCAGTACTTC CASSTSGTSYEQYF
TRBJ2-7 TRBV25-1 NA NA TGTGCCAGCAGTGAAAGATGGAGCGAGCAGTACTTC CASSERWSEQYF
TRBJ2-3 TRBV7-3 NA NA TGTGCCAGCAGCCCCTCCGGGACTGGAGATGGCACAGATACGCAGTATTTT CASSPSGTGDGTDTQYF
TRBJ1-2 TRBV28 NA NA TGTGCCAGCAGTTTGGGACCGCGCTATGGCTACACCTTC CASSLGPRYGYTF
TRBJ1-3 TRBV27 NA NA TGTGCCAGCAGTCCCACAAATCCTGGAAACACCATATATTTT CASSPTNPGNTIYF
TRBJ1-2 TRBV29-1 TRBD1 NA TGCAGCGTCAACCCTCGTGGGACAGGGCAGAATGGCTACACCTTC CSVNPRGTGQNGYTF
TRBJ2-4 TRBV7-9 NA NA TGTGCCAGCAGCTTAGGGGTATCCAAAAACATTCAGTACTTC CASSLGVSKNIQYF
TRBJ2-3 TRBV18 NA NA TGTGCCAGCTCTCCAAAAAGTGTAGAAGATACGCAGTATTTT CASSPKSVEDTQYF
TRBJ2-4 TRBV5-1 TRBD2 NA TGCGCCAGCAGCTTGTTTAAGGGCGGGAGAGACCCGCTAGCCAAAAACATTCAGTACTTC CASSLFKGGRDPLAKNIQYF
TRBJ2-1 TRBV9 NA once TGTGCCAGCAGCACTAGGGCGTTAGCGTCATACAATGAGCAGTTCTTC CASSTRALASYNEQFF
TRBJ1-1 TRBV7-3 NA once TGTGCCAGCAGCTTAAGGCGGGGCGACACTGAAGCTTTCTTT CASSLRRGDTEAFF
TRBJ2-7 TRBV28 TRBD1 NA TGTGCCAGCACCCCGGACAGGGCACCCTACGAGCAGTACTTC CASTPDRAPYEQYF
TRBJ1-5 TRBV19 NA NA TGTGCCAGTAGTGGGGGTGGGAGCAATCAGCCCCAGCATTTT CASSGGGSNQPQHF
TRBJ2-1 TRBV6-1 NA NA TGTGCCACCACTCTTAGGGCGGCCGGCAATGAGCAGTTCTTC CATTLRAAGNEQFF
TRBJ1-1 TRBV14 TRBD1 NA TGTGCCAGCAGCCCGCTGACAGGGGGGGCCACTGAAGCTTTCTTT CASSPLTGGATEAFF
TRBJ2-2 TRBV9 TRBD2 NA TGTGCCAGCAGCTCCCAAGGGGTAGCGGGTACCGGGGAGCTGTTTTTT CASSSQGVAGTGELFF
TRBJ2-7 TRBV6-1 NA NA TGTGCCAGCAGCGGCCCCCAGGGCCTTACCTACGAGCAGTACTTC CASSGPQGLTYEQYF
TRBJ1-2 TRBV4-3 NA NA TGCGCCAGTGCCCCGGGCCCTAACTATGGCTACACCTTC CASAPGPNYGYTF
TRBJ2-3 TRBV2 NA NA TGTGCCAGCAACCCAGACCCGGCTAGCACAGATACGCAGTATTTT CASNPDPASTDTQYF
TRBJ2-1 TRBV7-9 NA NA TGTGCCAGCAGCTCCCTAGGTGTCTCCTACAATGAGCAGTTCTTC CASSSLGVSYNEQFF
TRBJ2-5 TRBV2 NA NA TGTGCCAGCACGACGGGGCCAACCGGGACCCAGTACTTC CASTTGPTGTQYF
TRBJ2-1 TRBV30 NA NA TGTGCCTGGACCCCCCTCAGGGAGCAGTTCTTC CAWTPLREQFF
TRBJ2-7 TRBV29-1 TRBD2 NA TGCAGTGCTACCGGGACTAGCGGCTACCAGCAGTACTTC CSATGTSGYQQYF
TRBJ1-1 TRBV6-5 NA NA TGTGCCAGCAGTTCCCCGGCCAGGGGCGCTGAAGCTTTCTTT CASSSPARGAEAFF
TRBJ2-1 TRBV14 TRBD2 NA TGTGCCAGCAGCCCTCCCCCCGGGACTAGCGGGCAGCGGGCCTACAATGAGCAGTTCTTC CASSPPPGTSGQRAYNEQFF
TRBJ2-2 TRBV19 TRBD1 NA TGTGCCAGTATGGACAGGGGTGACACCGGGGAGCTGTTTTTT CASMDRGDTGELFF
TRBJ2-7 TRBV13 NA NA TGTGCCAGCAGCGGCGACTTCTCCTACGAGCAGTACTTC CASSGDFSYEQYF
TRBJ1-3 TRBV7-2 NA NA TGTGCCAGCAGCCCCACGGTAGGCATCGCTGGAAACACCATATATTTT CASSPTVGIAGNTIYF
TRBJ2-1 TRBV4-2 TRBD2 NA TGTGCCAGCAGCCAAGCCCTGCTAGCGGGCTTTGAGCAGTTCTTC CASSQALLAGFEQFF
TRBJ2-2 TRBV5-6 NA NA TGTGCCAGCACCACTGGGGGCACCGGGGAGCTGTTTTTT CASTTGGTGELFF
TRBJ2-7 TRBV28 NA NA TGTGCCAGCAGACCCACGGGGGCCTCCTACGAGCAGTACTTC CASRPTGASYEQYF
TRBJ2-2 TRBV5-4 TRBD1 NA TGTGCCAGCAGCTTCCCGGACAGGAGGAGAACCGGGGAGCTGTTTTTT CASSFPDRRRTGELFF
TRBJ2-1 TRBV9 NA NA TGTGCCAGCAGCGTGACTTGGACTGGACCTAATGAGCAGTTCTTC CASSVTWTGPNEQFF
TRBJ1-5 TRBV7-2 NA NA TGTGCCAGCAGCCCAACGGCAACCGAGCCCCAGCATTTT CASSPTATEPQHF
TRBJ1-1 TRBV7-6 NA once TGTGCCAGCAGCTTAGCGCAAGGGACTGAAGCTTTCTTT CASSLAQGTEAFF
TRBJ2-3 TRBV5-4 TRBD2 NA TGTGCCAGCAGCGAGACTAGCGGCCTCACAGATACGCAGTATTTT CASSETSGLTDTQYF
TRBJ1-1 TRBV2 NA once TGTGCCAGCAGTGACCTTACAGCCGACGCTCCAACTTTCTTT CASSDLTADAPTFF
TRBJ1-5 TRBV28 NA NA TGTGCCAGCATAGGCCGTGTCAATCAGCCCCAGCATTTT CASIGRVNQPQHF